This TCR beta chain emerged from a study of blood T cell repertoires in COVID-19. The overall study: In each case, the material was cDNA or gDNA derived from T cells, B-cell-depleted T cells, or PBMCs.

Study processing details: How many nucleated cells were present was estimated from reference gene primer amplification. Measured with immunoSEQ multiplex PCR; TCRdb has only the in-frame clones, and not every one. D and trimming come from the DNA, and the V and J calls and clone size come from that table. Of 200,000 to 250,000 clones listed, under 90% were seen once; the top ten hold 15% to 20%. This clone was recorded once. The germline V gene has CDR1 SNHLY and CDR2 FYNNEI. This CDR3 is 14 amino acids long. J lost 2 bases, V lost 3 bases, and 3 bases had no gene match. Sequenced material: peripheral blood. The V and J genes are TRBV2 and TRBJ2-7; 8 bases align to TRBD1. The clonotype was recovered from a woman aged 80 or over with active or convalescent COVID-19. The DNA of the CDR3 is TGTGCCAGCAGTGACCAGGGGGCGGCCTACGAGCAGTACTTC. This gives the protein CASSDQGAAYEQYF.